This T cell receptor beta chain was sequenced during a study of response to subunit inactivated influenza vaccine (dated by TCRdb to about 2018). The study in broad terms: To follow how T cells responded to a trivalent subunit inactivated influenza vaccine, the researchers relied on deep quantitative profiling of the T cell receptor repertoire. Here is what the overall study found, with its caveats: It was suggested by the authors that each seasonal influenza vaccination may recruit only a limited number of new T cells.

Points on this clonotype: What antigen it recognizes has not been identified. Base qualities are not at hand, and no much larger clone is one base apart.

Libraries were constructed by RT-PCR. Sequencing was carried out with an Illumina HiSeq 2500. The raw public reads went through TCRdb reprocessing: fastp at Q25, MiXCR clone calling, in-frame beta chains kept. Rows are combined by CDR3 protein, so each entry shows the most common genes and DNA. A total of hundreds of thousands of distinct CDR3 sequences appear in this sample, roughly 10% of them only once. 9.5% to 11% of the sample comes from the top ten. Separately, the same data were catalogued under a study of T cells expressing NK-cell markers. The second publication reports: 5'RACE template switching, by which a universal primer site and unique molecular identifiers were added, was used to make TCR beta cDNA libraries. Eight or nine donors provided sorted CD3+CD56+NKG2C+, CD3+CD56+NKG2C- and CD3+CD56-NKG2C+ T-cell subsets, whose TCR beta-chain repertoires were profiled. Of the eight sequenced donors, seven were found to be HCMV-seropositive and one was found to be HCMV-seronegative. To restrict sorting to alphabetaTCR-expressing T cells, an anti-gammadeltaTCR antibody was added in several experiments. In six donors, the dominant CD3+CD56+NKG2C+ clonotypes ranked among the top 10 CD8+ clonotypes, making up 1.0-7.0% of CD8+ T cells. Those dominant clonotypes were again the most abundant among CD3+CD56-NKG2C+ cells in several donors, at roughly 28.3-60.1%. Whether the expanded NKG2C-expressing T cell clones were specific for HCMV antigens was left unclear. Randomly selected healthy volunteers, three men and five women, were used as the eight sequenced donors. A commercial ELISA kit detecting HCMV-specific IgG in serum was used to determine HCMV serostatus. Peripheral blood mononuclear cells were isolated from blood by Ficoll density gradient centrifugation. Bulk peripheral blood T-cell repertoires were additionally sequenced from unsorted PBMC for several donors. cDNA synthesis was primed from the TCR beta constant segment and was followed by two successive PCR amplification steps. Libraries were sequenced as 2 x 150 bp reads on Illumina HiSeq 2000/2500, MiSeq or NextSeq. MIGEC handled demultiplexing of the reads and grouping by UMI, while MiTCR was used to assemble and quantify clonotypes. Only TCR cDNA sequences supported by at least two reads were kept to exclude erroneous sequences. The tcR package was used for downstream repertoire analysis, and clonotypes were matched across fractions by CDR3 nucleotide sequence plus V segment. VDJmatch was used to annotate antigen specificity against VDJdb, with one amino acid substitution in CDR3 allowed.

The sequence came from a man aged 50-59 years who received an inactivated influenza vaccine. Donor details come from another sample of the same person, matched by shared clones. The sample here was PBMCs from blood, taken on the day of vaccination.

The DNA is TGTGCCAGCAGCCTTTTCCGGGGTCCGGATACGCAGTATTTT. It codes for CASSLFRGPDTQYF. Recombination linked TRBV7-9 to TRBJ2-3, with TRBD2 perhaps the D gene, on 5 matching bases. Trimming at the junction amounts to 5 bases on V and 6 bases on J, and the germline ends lie 15 bases apart. Including the terminal cysteine and phenylalanine, the CDR3 comprises 14 residues. Solely the CDR3 DNA is kept, with 42 bases framed from the first base. The germline V gene (reference sequence) yields SEHNR for CDR1 and FQNEAQ for CDR2.